This T cell receptor (beta chain) was found in a study of CD4 and CD8 cells across lung adenocarcinoma regions. TCRdb processed the PCR reads anew with MiXCR; each CDR3 protein has one entry. The sample holds fewer than 9,500 distinct CDR3 sequences, approximately 53% seen once. Donors had localized lung adenocarcinoma, a non-small cell lung cancer. Germline CDR1 is MNHNS and CDR2 is SASEGT. This CDR3 has 17 residues. With regard to this clonotype: The junction and the germline gene differ at one end; a read error may be behind it.

The V call is TRBV6-1, the J call TRBJ2-3; D call uncertain. Material: CD4+ T cells from the center of a lung tumor. The source is a female donor with lung adenocarcinoma. The CD4 and CD8 labels of this study may be unreliable. The CDR3 region is CASRATLGGRGTETQYF. The CDR3 bases are TGTGCCAGCAGAGCGACGCTGGGCGGCCGTGGCACAGAGACCCAGTACTTT.